These 25 T cell receptor beta chains came from one sample sequenced in a study of blood T cells in healthy people across ages. Then a second PCR, running about 6 to 11 cycles, was carried out with a sample-barcoded 5' primer and a J-beta primer mix. TCRdb processed the 5' RACE reads anew with MiXCR; each CDR3 protein has one entry. Among just over 800,000 distinct CDR3 sequences listed, around 62% were seen once. The specimen was blood. The receptor source for this set is a man under 40 in good health.

The gene calls are TRBV15 and TRBJ2-5; possible D gene TRBD2, 6 bases. From germline, CDR1 is LNHNV and CDR2 YYDKDF (reference sequence). The CDR3 sequence is 14 residues long. Between the trimmed V and J ends, which lost 0 bases and 5 bases, there was a span of 10 bases. CDR3 loop: CATSRDAGLETQYF. CDR3 nucleotides: TGTGCCACCAGCAGAGATGCGGGGTTGGAGACCCAGTACTTC.

Concerning this clonotype itself: An end of the junction differs from the germline gene, which may be a read error. The chain combines TRBV3-1 with TRBJ2-3; D is uncertain. From germline, CDR1 is LGHDT and CDR2 YNNKEL (reference sequence). This CDR3 is built from 14 residues. The CDR3 region is CASSSAGYTDTRYF. The CDR3 DNA is TGTGCCAGCAGCAGCGCCGGGTACACAGATACGCGGTATTTT.

The chain combines TRBV4-3 with TRBJ2-7; TRBD2 matches 10 bases. Unmatched junction bases numbered 10, after V lost 4 bases and J lost 7 bases. This CDR3 spans 15 amino acids. CDR1 is LGHNA and CDR2 is YSLEER in the germline V gene. The CDR3 sequence is CASSPLAGLCNEQYF. CDR3 coding DNA: TGCGCCAGCAGCCCACTAGCGGGGCTCTGCAATGAGCAGTACTTC.

This chain uses TRBV10-3 with TRBJ2-7, with 8 bases identical to TRBD1. The CDR3 extends over 15 amino acids. Germline loops: CDR1 ENHRY, CDR2 SYGVKD. J lost 3 bases, V lost 3 bases, and 7 bases had no gene match. In DNA, the CDR3 is TGTGCCATCAGTGACCGACAGGGGCATGACTACGAGCAGTACTTC. Translating gives CAISDRQGHDYEQYF.

This chain links TRBV20-1 with TRBJ2-7; tentatively, D is TRBD2 (5 bases). The CDR3 consists of 12 residues. CDR1 and CDR2 from the germline V gene are DFQATT and SNEGSKA (reference sequence). The V end lost 3 bases, the J end lost 4 bases, and 10 bases lay between the germline ends. The CDR3 is CSASPRGYEQYF. DNA for the CDR3: TGCAGTGCTAGTCCCCGGGGATACGAGCAGTACTTC.

J is TRBJ2-1 and V is TRBV7-2, with TRBD2 matching over 9 bases. Germline V CDR1 and CDR2: SGHTA, FQGNSA. The CDR3 runs to 13 residues. J was trimmed by 10 bases and V by 1 base; bases with no gene match: 2. The CDR3 reads CASSLVLAGEQFF. CDR3 nucleotides: TGTGCCAGCAGCTTAGTGCTAGCGGGAGAGCAGTTCTTC.

A word on this clonotype: Given a much more abundant clone one base away, this may be a read error. V usage is TRBV11-2 and J usage is TRBJ2-3; D unclear. The CDR3 length is 12 residues. V shed 2 bases and J shed 4 bases, with 4 bases lying between them. Per germline, CDR1 SGHAT and CDR2 FQNNGV. The CDR3 protein is CASSLISDTQYF. The CDR3 DNA sequence: TGTGCCAGCAGCTTAATCTCAGATACGCAGTATTTT.

This chain uses TRBV7-2 with TRBJ2-3; 8 positions agree with TRBD1. Germline loops: CDR1 SGHTA, CDR2 FQGNSA. Trimming took 3 bases from V and 2 from J; bases not matched to a gene: 7. This CDR3 is built from 16 residues. This CDR3 is CASSLWGTGHTDTQYF. The DNA of the CDR3 is TGTGCCAGCAGCTTGTGGGGGACAGGACACACAGATACGCAGTATTTT.

The chain employs TRBV20-1 and TRBJ2-7; 9 bases are shared with TRBD1. The germline V gene has CDR1 DFQATT and CDR2 SNEGSKA (reference sequence). Trimming took 7 bases from V and 5 from J; bases not matched to a gene: 9. The CDR3 has 13 residues. CDR3 nucleotides: TGCAGTGGCCGGACAGGGGAGTTCAACGAGCAGTACTTC. Protein: CSGRTGEFNEQYF.

This sequence joins TRBV6-5 and TRBJ2-1; 7 nucleotides align to TRBD2. The CDR3 is 12 amino acids. The germline gives CDR1 MNHEY, CDR2 SVGAGI. V was pared by 10 bases and J by 8 bases, with 8 bases of the junction left unmatched. CDR3 DNA sequence: TGTGCCACCAAGACTAGCAGGGATGAGCAGTTCTTC. Residues: CATKTSRDEQFF.

The chain couples TRBV28 to TRBJ2-5; possible D gene TRBD2, 6 bases. Trimming cost V 5 bases and J 11 bases, with 24 bases left between them. The CDR3 runs 15 residues. CDR1 and CDR2 from the germline V gene are MDHEN and SYDVKM. The CDR3 loop is CASSGGTGVSKEQYF. The CDR3 bases are TGTGCCAGCAGTGGGGGAACGGGAGTCAGTAAAGAGCAGTACTTC.

V and J are TRBV29-1 and TRBJ2-7, with a weak D call TRBD2 (6 bases). The germline CDR1 and CDR2 sequences are SQVTM and ANQGSEA. Trimming removed 4 bases from V and 1 base from J, with 14 bases in between. This CDR3 region has 14 residues. The CDR3 DNA reads TGCAGCGTTGCAGGAGGGGCGTATTCCTACGAGCAGTACTTC. Amino acids: CSVAGGAYSYEQYF.

The J gene is TRBJ1-1, the V gene TRBV20-1, with 7 bases aligning to TRBD1. Trimming at V came to 0 bases and at J to 4 bases, leaving 11 bases not matched to a gene. The CDR3 runs 16 residues. Germline values: CDR1 DFQATT, CDR2 SNEGSKA (reference sequence). The chain's CDR3 is CSARDPWTGGVTEAFF. The CDR3 coding sequence is TGCAGTGCTAGAGATCCCTGGACAGGCGGTGTCACTGAAGCTTTCTTT.

This chain uses TRBV7-9 with TRBJ2-7, with 8 bases aligning to TRBD1. Trimming took 6 bases from V and 0 from J; bases not matched to a gene: 13. The CDR3 has 17 residues. The germline V gene has CDR1 SEHNR and CDR2 FQNEAQ (reference sequence). The DNA for the CDR3 is TGTGCCAGCAGTTCGACAACCCGGACAGGGCTCTCCTACGAGCAGTACTTC. Translating it yields CASSSTTRTGLSYEQYF.

The rearrangement uses TRBV4-1 and TRBJ2-1; the D gene is possibly TRBD1 (5 bases). The V gene lost 1 base and the J gene lost 2 bases, with 9 bases spanning the gap. The CDR3 contains 15 residues. Germline V lookup: CDR1 MGHRA, CDR2 YSYEKL. The CDR3 loop is CASSQVDNPYNEQFF. The CDR3 nucleotides read TGCGCCAGCAGCCAAGTGGACAACCCCTACAATGAGCAGTTCTTC.

V gene TRBV5-1 combines with J gene TRBJ2-7; perhaps D is TRBD1 or TRBD2 (5 bases each). Per germline, CDR1 SGHRS and CDR2 YFSETQ. The CDR3 is 14 amino acids. The V end lost 5 bases, the J end lost 0 bases, and 12 bases lay between the germline ends. CDR3 residues: CASRERGRSYEQYF. Written as DNA, the CDR3 is TGCGCCAGCAGAGAGAGGGGTCGCTCCTACGAGCAGTACTTC.

The chain joins TRBV7-3 to TRBJ2-1; 13 nucleotides agree with TRBD2. J was trimmed by 2 bases and V by 5 bases; bases with no gene match: 12. The CDR3 consists of 19 residues. CDR1 is SGHTA and CDR2 is FQGTGA in the germline V gene. The CDR3 protein is CASSVTGLAGLVAYNEQFF. The CDR3 DNA sequence: TGTGCCAGCAGCGTCACGGGACTAGCGGGGCTGGTTGCCTACAATGAGCAGTTCTTC.

This clonotype was seen only once. The CDR3 loop reads CASSPRQGSAYNEQFF. CDR3 DNA sequence: TGTGCCAGCAGCCCCCGACAGGGATCGGCCTACAATGAGCAGTTCTTC. This rearrangement joins TRBV7-2 to TRBJ2-1; TRBD1 aligns across 7 bases. The CDR3 runs to 16 residues. The germline V gene encodes CDR1 SGHTA and CDR2 FQGNSA. Trimming took 5 bases from V and 2 from J; bases not matched to a gene: 9.

CDR3 loop: CASSQDLAGWGTEAFF. DNA of the CDR3: TGTGCCAGCAGCCAAGATCTGGCGGGATGGGGCACTGAAGCTTTCTTT. The chain carries TRBV4-2 and TRBJ1-1; no reliable D call. V lost 0 bases, J lost 4 bases, and 15 bases lay in between. Germline-derived CDR1 and CDR2 are LGHNA and YNFKEQ. This CDR3 comprises 16 residues.

This chain connects TRBV5-6 to TRBJ2-7; D gene uncertain. Deletions cut 1 base from V and 2 bases from J, with 10 bases between. This CDR3 is 14 amino acids long. CDR1 and CDR2 (germline): SGHDT, YYEEEE. CDR3 region: CASSLFGAPYEQYF. The CDR3 nucleotides are TGTGCCAGCAGCTTGTTCGGCGCGCCCTACGAGCAGTACTTC.

This CDR3 is CASSLSSAGQGYTF. The CDR3 nucleotides read TGTGCCAGCAGTTTATCGAGCGCTGGGCAAGGCTACACCTTC. The J gene is TRBJ1-2, the V gene TRBV27; D is unclear. Germline loops: CDR1 MNHEY, CDR2 SMNVEV (reference sequence). V was cut by 0 bases and J by 8 bases, with 13 bases left in between. The CDR3 is 14 residues long.

The V and J genes are TRBV28 and TRBJ2-3; D could derive from TRBD1 or TRBD2 (5 bases each). The CDR3 runs 16 residues. In germline, CDR1 is MDHEN, CDR2 SYDVKM. V gave up 0 bases and J gave up 0 bases, with 10 bases separating them. CDR3 coding DNA: TGTGCCAGCAGTTTATGGGGGACCGCTAGCACAGATACGCAGTATTTT. Translation: CASSLWGTASTDTQYF.

This clonotype was counted once. The V call is TRBV7-2, the J call TRBJ2-3; the D call may be TRBD1 or TRBD2 (6 bases each). The CDR3 has 16 amino acids. Germline CDR1 is SGHTA and CDR2 is FQGNSA. Trimming took off 1 base at V and 7 bases at J, with 18 bases between the two ends. CDR3 amino acids: CASSLEEGGGPNTQYF. CDR3 sequence (DNA): TGTGCCAGCAGCTTAGAGGAAGGGGGAGGACCGAATACGCAGTATTTT.

V usage is TRBV6-2 or TRBV6-3 and J usage is TRBJ2-4; 9 bases line up with TRBD2. The J segment lost 13 bases and the V segment lost 6 bases, leaving 4 bases of the junction unmatched. Per germline, CDR1 MNHEY and CDR2 SVGEGT. The CDR3 length is 11 residues. The CDR3 loop is CASRLAGRQYF. In DNA, the CDR3 is TGTGCCAGCAGGCTAGCGGGGAGGCAGTACTTC.

The chain is built from TRBV11-3 and TRBJ2-1; the match to TRBD1 covers 7 bases. Germline assignment: CDR1 SGHNT and CDR2 YENEEA. This CDR3 spans 14 amino acids. The V segment lost 1 base and the J segment 10 bases; nucleotides outside the gene matches: 7. Here the CDR3 DNA reads TGTGCCAGCAGCTTAGGTGGCGACAGGGTCGAGCAGTTCTTC. It specifies CASSLGGDRVEQFF.